A selection of T cell receptor beta chains follows, all from one sample in a study of metastatic and nonmetastatic thyroid tumors. MiXCR was used by TCRdb to re-call the PCR reads. The sample lists about 92,000 clones, more than 13% occurring once. Sequenced: blood. These TCRs come from a female donor with papillary thyroid cancer or a benign thyroid nodule (not recorded which). Some clones in this sample may be carry-over from other donors' samples. Each CDR3 is given with its conserved first and last residue. D genes are given only for firm matches. Some rows have no size entry. The others give once, few or many, or a class for an expanded clone.

>TRBV5-1|TRBJ2-1|TRBD1|many
CASSFGTGTYNEQFF
TGCGCCAGCAGCTTCGGGACAGGGACCTACAATGAGCAGTTCTTC
>TRBV14|TRBJ2-1|.|.
CASSQDLAYNEQFF
TGTGCCAGCAGCCAAGATTTGGCCTACAATGAGCAGTTCTTC
>TRBV27|TRBJ2-1|TRBD2|.
CASSFESPSGCGGSYNEQFF
TGTGCCAGCAGTTTTGAGTCCCCTAGCGGGTGCGGGGGCTCCTACAATGAGCAGTTCTTC
>TRBV11-2|TRBJ1-1|.|many
CASSLVRQLYTEAFF
TGTGCCAGCAGCTTAGTCAGACAGTTATACACTGAAGCTTTCTTT
>TRBV5-1|TRBJ2-7|.|many
CASSWGDFIQQYF
TGCGCCAGCAGCTGGGGGGACTTTATACAGCAGTACTTC
>TRBV7-6|TRBJ2-5|TRBD2|.
CASSLAGTSGGAVKTQYF
TGTGCCAGCAGCTTAGCGGGGACTAGCGGGGGGGCCGTAAAGACCCAGTACTTC
>TRBV7-2|TRBJ1-6|TRBD1|many
CASSARQGETNSPLHF
TGTGCCAGCAGCGCCAGACAGGGCGAAACTAATTCACCCCTCCACTTT
>TRBV27|TRBJ2-2|TRBD1|.
CATTRDRDTGELFF
TGTGCCACCACCAGGGACAGGGACACCGGGGAGCTGTTTTTT
>TRBV7-6|TRBJ1-4|TRBD1|many
CASSSPGQGEKLFF
TGTGCCAGCAGCTCTCCGGGACAGGGGGAAAAACTGTTTTTT
>TRBV27|TRBJ2-7|.|many
CASSFRETPYEQYF
TGTGCCAGCAGTTTCCGAGAGACCCCCTACGAGCAGTACTTC
>TRBV28|TRBJ1-5|TRBD1|many
CASSWGQGSNQPQHF
TGTGCCAGCAGCTGGGGACAGGGGAGCAATCAGCCCCAGCATTTT
>TRBV5-1|TRBJ1-2|.|many
CASSFNQGLDGYTF
TGCGCCAGCAGCTTCAACCAGGGGTTAGATGGCTACACCTTC
>TRBV7-2|TRBJ2-3|.|many
CASSLALSLLGGDTQYF
TGTGCCAGCAGCTTAGCCCTTTCCCTTCTAGGGGGGGATACGCAGTATTTT
>TRBV6-2/TRBV6-3|TRBJ2-5|TRBD2|many
CASSTSGGARETQYF
TGTGCCAGCAGTACGAGCGGGGGGGCGAGAGAGACCCAGTACTTC
>TRBV6-2/TRBV6-3|TRBJ2-7|.|many
CASSYSTRDRKPSYEQYF
TGTGCCAGCAGTTACTCGACCCGGGACCGAAAACCCTCCTACGAGCAGTACTTC
>TRBV10-3|TRBJ2-1|TRBD1|.
CAIMSGDRGFNEQFF
TGTGCCATCATGTCTGGGGACAGGGGGTTCAATGAGCAGTTCTTC
>TRBV9|TRBJ2-3|.|many
CASSRSWRGADTQYF
TGTGCCAGCAGTCGTAGTTGGCGTGGGGCAGATACGCAGTATTTT
>TRBV20-1|TRBJ1-4|TRBD1|.
CSARDDRVPEEKLFF
TGCAGTGCTAGAGACGACAGGGTTCCGGAGGAAAAACTGTTTTTT
>TRBV3-1|TRBJ2-2|.|once
CASSQAYGRATRELFF
TGTGCCAGCAGCCAGGCATACGGTCGGGCCACCCGGGAGCTGTTTTTT
>TRBV5-5|TRBJ2-5|TRBD2|.
CASSSPGYGGGETQYF
TGTGCCAGCAGCTCCCCGGGGTACGGGGGAGGGGAGACCCAGTACTTC
>TRBV20-1|TRBJ2-5|.|.
CSARRDAQYF
TGCAGTGCTAGACGCGACGCCCAGTACTTC
>TRBV6-1|TRBJ1-2|TRBD1|many
CASRDRGSNNYGYTF
TGTGCCAGCAGAGACAGGGGTTCCAATAACTATGGCTACACCTTC
>TRBV6-2/TRBV6-3|TRBJ1-5|.|.
CSSRHGYDQPQHF
TGTTCCAGCAGGCACGGGTACGATCAGCCCCAGCATTTT
>TRBV7-2|TRBJ1-2|.|many
CASSLAPGANYGYTF
TGTGCCAGCAGCTTAGCGCCGGGGGCTAACTATGGCTACACCTTC
>TRBV5-1|TRBJ2-7|TRBD1|many
CASSLAGQGHEQYF
TGCGCCAGCAGCTTGGCCGGACAGGGACACGAGCAGTACTTC
>TRBV5-1|TRBJ2-1|TRBD2|many
CASSLVAGGNNEQFF
TGCGCCAGCAGCTTGGTCGCGGGGGGGAACAATGAGCAGTTCTTC
>TRBV20-1|TRBJ2-2|.|many
CSASEAWTGELFF
TGCAGTGCTAGCGAGGCGTGGACTGGGGAGCTGTTTTTT
>TRBV20-1|TRBJ1-2|TRBD1|many
CSARETGGNGYTF
TGCAGTGCTAGAGAAACAGGGGGGAATGGCTACACCTTC
>TRBV7-8|TRBJ1-3|.|.
CASSHGYENTIYF
TGTGCCAGCAGCCACGGCTATGAAAACACCATATATTTT
>TRBV28|TRBJ2-3|TRBD2|many
CASSTLRLAGGRSTDTQYF
TGTGCCAGCAGTACGCTTAGACTAGCGGGGGGGCGGAGCACAGATACGCAGTATTTT
>TRBV19|TRBJ2-7|TRBD1|many
CASSRGQGREKQYF
TGTGCCAGTAGTAGGGGACAGGGTCGGGAGAAGCAGTACTTC
>TRBV11-3|TRBJ2-2|TRBD1|.
CASSFRGQDTGELFF
TGTGCCAGCAGCTTCAGGGGGCAGGACACCGGGGAGCTGTTTTTT
>TRBV20-1|TRBJ2-7|TRBD1|many
CSAARTGGGYEQYF
TGCAGTGCCGCGCGGACAGGGGGCGGCTACGAGCAGTACTTC
>TRBV3-1|TRBJ1-1|.|many
CASSRLGGAEAFF
TGTGCCAGCAGCCGGTTAGGGGGTGCTGAAGCTTTCTTT
>TRBV15|TRBJ1-4|.|.
CAPRGGENEKLFF
TGTGCCCCCAGAGGGGGTGAGAATGAAAAACTGTTTTTT
>TRBV7-2|TRBJ2-1|TRBD2|.
CASRLSGGASNEQFF
TGTGCCAGCAGACTGAGCGGGGGGGCCTCGAATGAGCAGTTCTTC
>TRBV2|TRBJ2-1|.|few
CASRETRSTPREQFF
TGTGCCAGCAGGGAGACTAGAAGTACTCCTCGGGAGCAGTTCTTC
>TRBV7-3|TRBJ2-1|.|many
CASSLNPGYNEQFF
TGTGCCAGCAGCTTAAACCCCGGGTACAATGAGCAGTTCTTC
>TRBV19|TRBJ1-2|.|many
CASSILTSPYGYTF
TGTGCCAGTAGTATCCTCACATCTCCCTATGGCTACACCTTC
>TRBV20-1|TRBJ1-1|.|.
CSARDPGISTEAFF
TGCAGTGCTAGAGACCCTGGGATCTCCACTGAAGCTTTCTTT
>TRBV12-3/TRBV12-4|TRBJ2-1|.|few
CASTLEDPACHEQFF
TGTGCCAGCACTTTGGAGGACCCTGCGTGCCATGAGCAATTCTTC
>TRBV7-8|TRBJ2-7|.|.
CASSLYMSYDQYF
TGTGCCAGCAGTTTATACATGTCCTACGATCAGTACTTC
>TRBV18|TRBJ2-1|TRBD1|many
CASSRPGGEQFF
TGTGCCAGCTCGCGCCCAGGGGGTGAGCAGTTCTTC
>TRBV19|TRBJ2-6|.|.
CASSIVILGSGANVLTF
TGTGCCAGTAGTATTGTAATTTTGGGGTCTGGGGCCAACGTCCTGACTTTC
>TRBV30|TRBJ2-6|.|many
CAWSVTAAGANVLTF
TGTGCCTGGAGTGTAACCGCCGCTGGGGCCAACGTCCTGACTTTC
>TRBV20-1|TRBJ1-1|.|many
CSAYRDGDTEAFF
TGCAGTGCCTACCGGGACGGGGACACTGAAGCTTTCTTT
>TRBV7-7|TRBJ2-5|.|.
CASSPWGTVQETQYF
TGTGCTAGCAGCCCGTGGGGGACTGTCCAAGAGACCCAGTACTTC
>TRBV27|TRBJ2-7|TRBD1|few
CASIQGQGSRRPSEQYF
TGTGCCAGCATACAGGGACAGGGGTCCCGCAGACCCTCCGAGCAGTACTTC
>TRBV20-1|TRBJ2-3|.|many
CTQESVYKDTQYF
TGCACTCAAGAGAGCGTATATAAGGATACGCAGTATTTT
>TRBV7-3|TRBJ2-1|TRBD2|many
CASSPGTSVMNEQFF
TGTGCCAGCAGCCCCGGGACTAGCGTTATGAATGAGCAGTTCTTC
>TRBV28|TRBJ1-1|TRBD1|many
CASSRGQGAGPNTEAFF
TGTGCCAGCAGCCGTGGACAGGGGGCGGGCCCGAACACTGAAGCTTTCTTT
>TRBV6-5|TRBJ2-3|.|.
CASSYSGGVSTDTQYF
TGTGCCAGCAGTTACTCCGGCGGGGTGAGCACAGATACGCAGTATTTT
>TRBV9|TRBJ1-2|.|many
CASSVGGPQAGYTF
TGTGCCAGCAGCGTAGGTGGACCCCAGGCGGGCTACACCTTC